The clone carrying this T cell receptor beta chain was observed a few times. Its antigen is still unknown. The data were taken from a study of blood T cells in healthy people across ages. Study-wide findings and caveats: Shifts in expanded clonotypes may have been confounded by donor CMV status, which was unknown.

This CDR3 region has 15 residues. Germline V lookup: CDR1 SGHKS, CDR2 YYEKEE (reference sequence). Trimming removed 3 bases at V and 3 bases at J, with 16 bases between. Next came a second PCR, run for about 6 to 12 cycles, which used a sample-barcoded 5' primer along with a J-beta primer mix. One entry per CDR3 protein results from TCRdb running MiXCR on the 5' RACE reads. The sample records about 940,000 distinct CDR3 sequences, 45% to 50% being singletons. The TCR sequence derives from a man aged 25 to 40 in good health. Sequencing was performed on blood. J is TRBJ2-7 and V is TRBV5-5; D possibly corresponds to TRBD2 (6 bases). CDR3 DNA: TGTGCCAGCAGCTACCCGGGCGGGAACATCTACGAGCAGTACTTC. This codes for CASSYPGGNIYEQYF.